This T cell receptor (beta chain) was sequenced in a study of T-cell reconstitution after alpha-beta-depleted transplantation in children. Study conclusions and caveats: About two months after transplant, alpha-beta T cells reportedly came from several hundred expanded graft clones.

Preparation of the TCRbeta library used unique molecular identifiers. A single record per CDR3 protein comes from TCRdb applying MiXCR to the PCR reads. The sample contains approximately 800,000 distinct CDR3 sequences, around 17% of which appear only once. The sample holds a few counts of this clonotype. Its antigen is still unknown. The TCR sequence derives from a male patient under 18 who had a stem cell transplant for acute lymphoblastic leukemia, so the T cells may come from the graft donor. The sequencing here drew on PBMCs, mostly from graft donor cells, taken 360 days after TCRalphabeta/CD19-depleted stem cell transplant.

CDR3 DNA sequence: TGTGCCAGCAGCTCGACTTACTCCTACGAGCAGTACTTC. It is translated as CASSSTYSYEQYF. The chain employs TRBV11-2 and TRBJ2-7; D is unclear. Between the trimmed V and J ends, which lost 4 bases and 0 bases, there was a span of 7 bases. Germline V gene sequence: CDR1 SGHAT, CDR2 FQNNGV. The CDR3 length is 13 residues.